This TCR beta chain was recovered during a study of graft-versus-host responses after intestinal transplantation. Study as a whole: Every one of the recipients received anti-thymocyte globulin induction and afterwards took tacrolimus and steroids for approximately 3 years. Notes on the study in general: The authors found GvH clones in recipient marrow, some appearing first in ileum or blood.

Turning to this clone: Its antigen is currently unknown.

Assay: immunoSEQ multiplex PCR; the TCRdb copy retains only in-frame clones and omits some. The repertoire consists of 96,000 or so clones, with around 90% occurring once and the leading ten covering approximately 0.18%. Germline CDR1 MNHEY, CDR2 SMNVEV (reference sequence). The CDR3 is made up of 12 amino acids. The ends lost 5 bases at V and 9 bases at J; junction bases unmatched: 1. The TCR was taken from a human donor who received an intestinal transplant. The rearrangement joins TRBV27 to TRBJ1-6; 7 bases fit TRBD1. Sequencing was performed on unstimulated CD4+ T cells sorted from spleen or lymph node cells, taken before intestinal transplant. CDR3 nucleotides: TGTGCCAGCAGTAGGGGGCGTTCACCCCTCCACTTT. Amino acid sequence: CASSRGRSPLHF.